Listed below are T cell receptor beta chains from one sample, sequenced in a study of T cells in Graves' hyperthyroidism and ophthalmopathy. TCRdb itself ran the multiplex PCR reads through MiXCR, one entry per CDR3 protein. Among fewer than 350,000 distinct CDR3 sequences listed, 12% to 15% were seen once. The sequencing input was blood. These receptors were obtained from a woman between 40 and 50 years old with Graves' hyperthyroidism. Each CDR3 is given with its conserved first and last residue. Each record gives: clone size, D gene, J gene, V gene, CDR3 DNA, CDR3 protein. The D gene is left open where the match is weak. Expanded clones get a size class; other rows say once, few or many, or leave the size out.

abundance: -; d_gene: -; j_gene: TRBJ2-3; v_gene: TRBV7-3; CDR3nt: TGTGCCAGCAGCTTAAGGGACACAGATACGCAGTATTTT; CDR3aa: CASSLRDTDTQYF
abundance: many; d_gene: -; j_gene: TRBJ1-2; v_gene: TRBV28; CDR3nt: TGTGCCAGCAGTTCGGCAGCAGGGGACTATGGCTACACCTTC; CDR3aa: CASSSAAGDYGYTF
abundance: many; d_gene: TRBD2; j_gene: TRBJ2-1; v_gene: TRBV20-1; CDR3nt: TGCAGTGCTAGAGCCCGGGAGGGCCGTAGCTCCTACAATGAGCAGTTCTTC; CDR3aa: CSARAREGRSSYNEQFF
abundance: many; d_gene: TRBD1; j_gene: TRBJ2-3; v_gene: TRBV12-3/TRBV12-4; CDR3nt: TGTGCCAGCAGTAAACTTACAGGGGGCGCAGATACGCAGTATTTT; CDR3aa: CASSKLTGGADTQYF
abundance: many; d_gene: TRBD1; j_gene: TRBJ1-2; v_gene: TRBV9; CDR3nt: TGTGCCAGCAGCGTAGAGGGACAGAAGGCCTATGGCTACACCTTC; CDR3aa: CASSVEGQKAYGYTF
abundance: many; d_gene: -; j_gene: TRBJ1-1; v_gene: TRBV12-3/TRBV12-4; CDR3nt: TGTGCCAGCAGTTTAGTACAGGAGGGTGAAGCTTTCTTT; CDR3aa: CASSLVQEGEAFF
abundance: many; d_gene: TRBD2; j_gene: TRBJ2-5; v_gene: TRBV29-1; CDR3nt: TGCAGCACTGGACTAGGTGGCGAGACCCAGTACTTC; CDR3aa: CSTGLGGETQYF
abundance: many; d_gene: -; j_gene: TRBJ1-6; v_gene: TRBV12-3/TRBV12-4; CDR3nt: TGTGCCAGCAGCCCCGGGCGAGGGGTCAATTCACCCCTCCACTTT; CDR3aa: CASSPGRGVNSPLHF
abundance: -; d_gene: -; j_gene: TRBJ2-3; v_gene: TRBV20-1; CDR3nt: TGCAGTGCTACGGTGGCAGATACGCAGTATTTT; CDR3aa: CSATVADTQYF
abundance: many; d_gene: -; j_gene: TRBJ2-3; v_gene: TRBV15; CDR3nt: TGTGCCACCAGCAGAGATCCCGGAGATACGCAGTATTTT; CDR3aa: CATSRDPGDTQYF
abundance: few; d_gene: -; j_gene: TRBJ1-3; v_gene: TRBV10-3; CDR3nt: TGTGCCATCAGGAATTCCGACGGGAACTCTGGAAACACCATATATTTT; CDR3aa: CAIRNSDGNSGNTIYF
abundance: -; d_gene: -; j_gene: TRBJ1-2; v_gene: TRBV5-6; CDR3nt: TGTGCCAGCAGCTTGGCCGGGCAGCCCTATGGCTACACCTTC; CDR3aa: CASSLAGQPYGYTF
abundance: many; d_gene: -; j_gene: TRBJ2-1; v_gene: TRBV2; CDR3nt: TGTGCCAGCCTTGGACGTTTCGGGGAGCAGTTCTTC; CDR3aa: CASLGRFGEQFF
abundance: many; d_gene: TRBD1; j_gene: TRBJ1-1; v_gene: TRBV29-1; CDR3nt: TGCAGCGGAACAGGGGGCACTGAAGCTTTCTTT; CDR3aa: CSGTGGTEAFF
abundance: -; d_gene: -; j_gene: TRBJ1-6; v_gene: TRBV27; CDR3nt: TGTGCCAGGAGTTCCACAGGGCTTAGTAATTCACCCCTCCACTTT; CDR3aa: CARSSTGLSNSPLHF